The clone carrying this T cell receptor beta chain was counted a few times. The antigen is unknown. TCRdb passed the RACE reads through MiXCR, listing each CDR3 protein once. This sample carries approximately 350,000 distinct CDR3 sequences, around 7% of them seen once, and the ten largest clones take more than 7%. The CDR3 runs to 14 residues. In germline, CDR1 is LGHDT, CDR2 YNNKEL (reference sequence). V lost 4 bases, J lost 1 base, and 10 bases lay in between. The time point is: patch test 1, 2 weeks after DPC sensitization. Treatment of the sample: therapeutic diphenylcyclopropenone sensitization with weekly scalp DPC. This specimen belongs to a study of human T cells and chemical hapten exposure. In the study overall: The variation in per-sample TCR yields arose mainly from small differences in pooled library volumes.

Broader study findings: Donors were affected by alopecia, so their immune reaction might vary from that of healthy individuals.

The chain couples TRBV3-1 to TRBJ1-1, with a possible D match to TRBD1 (6 bases). The sample consisted of whole blood, taken in connection with sensitization to the hapten diphenylcyclopropenone (DPC). The receptor was isolated from a woman aged 18-35 years with alopecia areata. Some clones in this sample may be carry-over from other donors' samples. The CDR3: CASSRRTENTEAFF. The CDR3 DNA is TGTGCCAGCAGCCGACGGACAGAGAACACTGAAGCTTTCTTT.